In this sample, the clone carrying this T cell receptor (beta chain) turned up once. This entry is derived from a study of technical replicates of blood from several donors. Sequencing was performed with immunoSEQ multiplex PCR; in TCRdb, only in-frame clones are kept and a portion is missing. The sample holds tens of thousands of clones; roughly 94% are singletons and the top ten take 0.39%. The CDR3 sequence is 13 residues long. Germline V CDR1 and CDR2: MNHEY, SMNVEV (reference sequence). Trimming stripped 6 bases from V and 3 bases from J, with 12 bases between. The gene calls are TRBV27 and TRBJ2-7; D possibly corresponds to TRBD2 (5 bases). The sample was T cells isolated from PBMCs. The TCR comes from a human donor in good health. CDR3 residues: CASSPGLSYEQYF. CDR3 DNA sequence: TGTGCCAGCAGCCCAGGACTGAGCTACGAGCAGTACTTC.